This record concerns one TCR beta chain sequence. This entry belongs to a study of blood T cell repertoires in COVID-19. Study in general: The cDNA or gDNA used as material had been derived from T cells, B-cell-depleted T cells, or PBMCs.

The CDR3 runs 13 residues. The V and J ends lost 11 bases and 6 bases, in that order; junction bases with no gene match: 9. Germline assignment: CDR1 MDHEN and CDR2 SYDVKM. Using immunoSEQ multiplex PCR, the repertoire was profiled, and TCRdb retains in-frame clones only, with some absent. The table lists just under 95,000 clones, roughly 80% of them singletons. What was sequenced was peripheral blood. The clonotype comes from a human donor in a cohort sampled during active COVID-19. The gene calls are TRBV28 and TRBJ1-5, with 8 positions matching TRBD1. CDR3 amino acids: CAAGTGISQPQHF. CDR3 bases: TGTGCCGCCGGGACAGGCATAAGTCAGCCCCAGCATTTT. Complete variable domain (other parts from reference TRBV28 and TRBJ1-5): DVKVTQSSRYLVKRTGEKVFLECVQDMDHENMFWYRQDPGLGLRLIYFSYDVKMKEKGDIPEGYSVSREKKERFSLILESASTNQTSMYLCAAGTGISQPQHFGDGTRLSIL.